Reported below is one TCR beta chain. What it binds is unknown. The conserved phenylalanine or tryptophan normally closing the CDR3 is absent here, so this likely arose from a read error. Because the CDR3's place on the DNA is in doubt, the DNA is left out and the CDR3 is given as listed by TCRdb. The entry originates in a study of tumor and adjacent non-tumor tissue in lung cancer. Study-level background: There were about 12 adenocarcinoma, a couple of squamous cell carcinoma and 1 small cell lung cancer cases. The patients, about nine men and about 5 women, were roughly 30 to 76 with stage I to III disease. The study's findings and limits: Top 100 clones took a larger repertoire share in normal lung.

This sample's RNA came from whole unsorted tissue. Newly diagnosed lung cancer patients had thoracic surgery in China, August–November 2014, without prior chemotherapy. The library came from three nested PCR rounds adapted from ARM-PCR protocols. TCRdb redid the calling of the multiplex PCR reads with MiXCR, one entry per CDR3 protein. This sample yields over 60,000 distinct CDR3 sequences, of which about 80% are seen a single time; 28% belongs to the top ten. The CDR3 length is 13 residues, termini included. Looked up from germline, CDR1 is DFQATT and CDR2 is SNEGSKA (reference sequence). This sequence was found in a man aged 60 to 69 with non-small cell lung cancer. The sequenced sample was lung tumor tissue. The V and J genes are TRBV20-1 and TRBJ1-1; the table's D call, TRBD1, was not checked against the DNA. The CDR3 region is CSASRGRGTEVFI.